This passage covers 6 T cell receptor beta chains from one sample sequenced in a study of blood T cell repertoires in COVID-19. Produced via immunoSEQ multiplex PCR; TCRdb's table is partial and in-frame only. The table shows around 420,000 clones, with approximately 91% occurring only once. The specimen sequenced was PBMCs or T cells enriched from blood (not recorded which). All receptors come from a middle-aged woman with acute COVID-19.

The chain couples TRBV19 to TRBJ1-3; possibly TRBD1 for D (6 bases). Germline CDR1 and CDR2: LNHDA and SQIVND (reference sequence). Trimming pared 5 bases from V and 0 bases from J, leaving 20 bases between. CDR3 length: 18 residues. CDR3 loop: CASSLTGTRTHSGNTIYF. DNA of the CDR3: TGTGCCAGTAGTTTGACCGGGACACGCACCCACTCTGGAAACACCATATATTTT.

The chain links TRBV4-1 to TRBJ1-4, with D possibly matching TRBD1 (6 bases). V was trimmed by 0 bases and J by 6 bases, leaving 8 bases between them. Per germline, CDR1 MGHRA and CDR2 YSYEKL. The CDR3 is made up of 14 amino acids. The CDR3 DNA follows: TGCGCCAGCAGCCAAGACCAGGGGCATGAAAAACTGTTTTTT. Translating it yields CASSQDQGHEKLFF.

The sample holds one count of this clone. The chain uses TRBV15 and TRBJ2-5; perhaps TRBD1 as D (6 bases). Germline CDR1 is LNHNV and CDR2 is YYDKDF (reference sequence). V shed 0 bases and J shed 5 bases, with 16 bases lying between them. The CDR3 is 16 amino acids. CDR3 sequence (DNA): TGTGCCACCAGCAGAGATCCAACAGGGTTGAGGGAGACCCAGTACTTC. It yields the protein CATSRDPTGLRETQYF.

The genes are TRBV11-2 and TRBJ2-3, with D hard to call. V lost 4 bases and J 5 bases, leaving 4 bases between the germline ends. CDR1 is SGHAT, CDR2 FQNNGV, per germline. CDR3 length: 11 residues. The CDR3 loop is CASSYQDTQYF. CDR3 DNA: TGTGCCAGCAGCTATCAAGATACGCAGTATTTT.

The chain uses TRBV18 and TRBJ1-2; D is unclear. CDR3 length: 14 amino acids. CDR1 is KGHSH and CDR2 is LQKENI in the germline V gene. V lost 2 bases and J lost 2, with 9 bases in between. The CDR3 region is CASSPGETNYGYTF. The CDR3 coding sequence is TGTGCCAGCTCACCAGGAGAAACGAACTATGGCTACACCTTC.

Written as DNA, the CDR3 is TGTGCCAGCAGAGGGGGTGGAAGCAATCAGCCCCAGCATTTT. Protein product: CASRGGGSNQPQHF. V and J are TRBV2 and TRBJ1-5, with D perhaps TRBD1 (6 bases). CDR3 length equals 14 residues. Germline values: CDR1 SNHLY, CDR2 FYNNEI. Trimming removed 6 bases from V and 1 base from J, with 10 bases in between.